One sample yielded the 27 T cell receptor beta chains listed below, sequenced in a study of beta chain features in type 1 diabetes (dated by TCRdb to 2016 to 2018). General study outcomes and caveats: Type 1 diabetes patients showed a moderate but significant shortening of TCRB CDR3 length in all four CD4+ subsets.

These TCRs are of unknown antigen specificity. The method behind the library was the immunoSEQ multiplex PCR assay. The entire isolated RNA was reverse transcribed using the High Capacity cDNA Reverse Transcription Kit, and thus expressed TCRB transcripts were sequenced. TCRdb stores this immuneACCESS table with in-frame sequences only. Part of the clones is absent; in the studies checked, under half of the shortfall reflects unresolved V genes, and no reason is known for the rest. The sample table shows around 690,000 clones, and over 10% are seen once. The top ten hold more than 0.1% of the sample. Input material: naive CD4+ T cells from blood. The sample's cell subset or site, from its label and the paper: true naive CD4+ T cells. These receptors all come from a man in his thirties or forties with type 1 diabetes.

This chain joins TRBV6-5 and TRBJ2-3; 8 bases align to TRBD2. Germline V gene lookup returns CDR1 MNHEY and CDR2 SVGAGI. J gave up 2 bases and V 0 bases, and 4 bases lay outside the gene matches. The CDR3 has 16 residues. The DNA for the CDR3 is TGTGCCAGCAGTTACTCCGGGGGGGGCTTCACAGATACGCAGTATTTT. Its translation: CASSYSGGGFTDTQYF.

The genes are TRBV10-3 and TRBJ2-5, with 8 bases lining up with TRBD2. This CDR3 spans 15 amino acids. The germline V gene has CDR1 ENHRY and CDR2 SYGVKD. The ends lost 4 bases at V and 2 bases at J; junction bases unmatched: 6. This CDR3 is CAISVHAGGQETQYF. The DNA of the CDR3 is TGTGCCATCAGTGTCCATGCGGGGGGTCAAGAGACCCAGTACTTC.

V is TRBV7-9 and J is TRBJ2-1; D is unresolved. Trimming removed 5 bases at V and 8 bases at J, with 13 bases between. Germline V gene data show CDR1 as SEHNR and CDR2 as FQNEAQ (reference sequence). The CDR3 is 13 amino acids. Written as DNA, the CDR3 is TGTGCCAGCAGCCTCTTGCGTCGTGATGAGCAGTTCTTC. Protein sequence: CASSLLRRDEQFF.

Regarding this clone: The junction differs from germline at one of its ends, possibly a read error. The chain has TRBV29-1 and TRBJ2-7; maybe TRBD1 (5 bases). There are 12 residues in the CDR3. Looked up from germline, CDR1 is SQVTM and CDR2 is ANQGSEA. The CDR3 loop is CSVARESYEQYF. In nucleotides, the CDR3 is TGCAGTGTTGCCAGGGAAAGCTACGAGCAGTACTTC.

The sample holds a few counts of this clone. V usage is TRBV11-2 and J usage is TRBJ2-4; D tentatively fits TRBD1 or TRBD2 (5 bases each). CDR3 length equals 18 residues. Trimming removed 4 bases from V and 2 bases from J, with 21 bases in between. Per germline, CDR1 SGHAT and CDR2 FQNNGV. CDR3 DNA: TGTGCCAGCAGCTCATGGGACCTCCAAGGGGTAACCAAAAACATTCAGTACTTC. It is translated as CASSSWDLQGVTKNIQYF.

This clone was seen only a few times. The chain links TRBV5-1 to TRBJ1-2; TRBD1 agrees at 8 bases. CDR3 length equals 13 residues. CDR1 and CDR2 (germline): SGHRS, YFSETQ. J was trimmed by 4 bases and V by 4 bases; bases with no gene match: 3. The CDR3 coding sequence is TGCGCCAGCAGCCATGACAGGGGCTATGGCTACACCTTC. Its translation is CASSHDRGYGYTF.

This CDR3 is CAISLTGDNEQFF. The CDR3 DNA follows: TGTGCCATCAGTTTGACAGGAGACAATGAGCAGTTCTTC. This sequence joins TRBV10-3 and TRBJ2-1; the D gene is possibly TRBD1 (6 bases). With 5 bases removed from V and 5 bases from J, the gap between germline ends came to 10 bases. The CDR3 totals 13 residues. Germline lookup yields CDR1 ENHRY and CDR2 SYGVKD.

Only a few counts were recorded for this clone. The chain carries TRBV5-1 and TRBJ2-1; 10 bases agree with TRBD1. This CDR3 comprises 16 residues. Looked up from germline, CDR1 is SGHRS and CDR2 is YFSETQ. Trimming removed 0 bases from V and 3 bases from J; junction bases left unmatched: 3. Written as DNA, the CDR3 is TGCGCCAGCAGCTTGGCGGGACAGGGGTTCTACAATGAGCAGTTCTTC. Its translation: CASSLAGQGFYNEQFF.

The CDR3 DNA is TGTGCCAGCAGCATTGACCCCGTTGGGGTTGAAAAACTGTTTTTT. Its translation is CASSIDPVGVEKLFF. The V gene is TRBV2, the J gene TRBJ1-4, with D unclear. Germline V gene data show CDR1 as SNHLY and CDR2 as FYNNEI. Trimming took 6 bases from V and 7 from J, leaving 18 bases between them. The CDR3 length is 15 residues.

In this sample, this clone turned up a few times. The chain joins TRBV10-3 to TRBJ1-2, with 7 bases aligning to TRBD1. With 6 bases clipped from V and 6 bases from J, the junction kept 10 bases outside the gene matches. Germline values: CDR1 ENHRY, CDR2 SYGVKD. CDR3 length equals 14 residues. Here the CDR3 DNA reads TGTGCCATCAGCCAGGCCACGACAGGGAATGGCTACACCTTC. Translating gives CAISQATTGNGYTF.

The chain uses TRBV2 and TRBJ1-2, with D hard to call. The V end was cut by 4 bases, the J end by 2 bases, with 14 bases between. This CDR3 comprises 15 residues. Germline CDR1 and CDR2: SNHLY and FYNNEI. In DNA, the CDR3 is TGTGCCAGCAGTGTAGGGCAAGCCTCAAACTATGGCTACACCTTC. Its translation is CASSVGQASNYGYTF. The complete variable domain, with remaining parts taken from reference TRBV2 and TRBJ1-2, reads EPEVTQTPSHQVTQMGQEVILRCVPISNHLYFYWYRQILGQKVEFLVSFYNNEISEKSEIFDDQFSVERPDGSNFTLKIRSTKLEDSAMYFCASSVGQASNYGYTFGSGTRLTVV.

This clone was counted between two and nine times. The chain has TRBV14 and TRBJ1-2; D not resolved. Trimming took 4 bases from V and 0 from J, leaving 12 bases between them. CDR1 SGHDN and CDR2 FVKESK come from the germline V gene. The CDR3 has 15 residues. The CDR3, as DNA: TGTGCCAGCAGCCCGACGGCCCTAGCTAACTATGGCTACACCTTC. Amino acid sequence: CASSPTALANYGYTF.

V and J are TRBV6-1 and TRBJ2-7; 10 nucleotides line up with TRBD2. CDR3 length: 12 amino acids. The germline V gene has CDR1 MNHNS and CDR2 SASEGT. Trimming at V came to 6 bases and at J to 6 bases, leaving 2 bases not matched to a gene. In DNA form, the CDR3 reads TGTGCCAGCAGACTAGCGGGAAGCGAGCAGTACTTC. Protein sequence: CASRLAGSEQYF.

The chain uses TRBV20-1 and TRBJ1-3, with a tentative D call TRBD1 (5 bases). With 6 bases removed from V and 8 bases from J, the gap between germline ends came to 11 bases. This CDR3 spans 11 amino acids. Germline V gene sequence: CDR1 DFQATT, CDR2 SNEGSKA (reference sequence). The CDR3 here is CSAARGDTIYF. For the CDR3, the DNA is TGCAGTGCCGCAAGGGGTGACACCATATATTTT.

The J gene is TRBJ2-7, the V gene TRBV5-1, with 8 bases matching TRBD1. Germline CDR1 SGHRS, CDR2 YFSETQ. The V and J ends lost 0 bases and 3 bases, in that order; junction bases with no gene match: 5. CDR3 length equals 15 residues. CDR3 region: CASSLAAGGRYEQYF. CDR3 nucleotide sequence: TGCGCCAGCAGCTTGGCGGCAGGGGGCCGCTACGAGCAGTACTTC.

The gene calls are TRBV19 and TRBJ2-2; D gene unclear. In germline, CDR1 is LNHDA, CDR2 SQIVND (reference sequence). CDR3 length: 15 residues. V gave up 1 base and J gave up 4 bases, with 10 bases separating them. The CDR3 DNA reads as TGTGCCAGTAGTATAGGGGGAACAGCCACCGGGGAGCTGTTTTTT. This sequence encodes CASSIGGTATGELFF.

The V call is TRBV2, the J call TRBJ2-5; 10 bases are a match to TRBD2. V was clipped by 6 bases and J by 3 bases; unmatched bases: 4. The CDR3 runs to 14 residues. Looked up from germline, CDR1 is SNHLY and CDR2 is FYNNEI. CDR3 DNA sequence: TGTGCCAGCAGGGCCGGGACTAGCGAAGAGACCCAGTACTTC. Translated, it gives CASRAGTSEETQYF.

The table lists this clone with a few counts. The V and J genes are TRBV7-2 and TRBJ2-7; D is ambiguous. With 5 bases removed from V and 0 bases from J, the gap between germline ends came to 8 bases. This CDR3 region has 13 residues. CDR1 is SGHTA, CDR2 FQGNSA, per germline. CDR3 sequence reads: CASSRQSSYEQYF. DNA for the CDR3: TGTGCCAGCAGCCGACAAAGCTCCTACGAGCAGTACTTC. The entire variable domain, with the rest obtained from reference TRBV7-2 and TRBJ2-7, is as follows: GAGVSQSPSNKVTEKGKDVELRCDPISGHTALYWYRQSLGQGLEFLIYFQGNSAPDKSGLPSDRFSAERTGGSVSTLTIQRTQQEDSAVYLCASSRQSSYEQYFGPGTRLTVT.

V usage is TRBV10-3 and J usage is TRBJ2-1, with 13 nucleotides matching TRBD2. V was clipped by 4 bases and J by 5 bases; unmatched bases: 2. The CDR3 extends over 15 amino acids. CDR1 ENHRY and CDR2 SYGVKD come from the germline V gene. This CDR3 is CAISGGLAGNNEQFF. The DNA of the CDR3 is TGTGCCATCAGTGGGGGACTAGCGGGGAACAATGAGCAGTTCTTC.

This clone was seen a few times. V gene TRBV9 combines with J gene TRBJ1-6; TRBD1 aligns across 7 bases. The length of the CDR3 is 16 residues. From germline, CDR1 is SGDLS and CDR2 YYNGEE. The V gene end was trimmed by 3 bases and the J gene end by 7 bases; junction bases not matched to a gene: 10. CDR3 protein: CASSERPGQRNSPLHF. In DNA, the CDR3 is TGTGCCAGCAGCGAAAGGCCGGGACAGCGGAATTCACCCCTCCACTTT.

This clone has just a few counts. The V gene is TRBV7-2, the J gene TRBJ2-3; TRBD1 matches 7 bases. The CDR3 extends over 15 amino acids. CDR1 and CDR2 (germline): SGHTA, FQGNSA. The V and J ends lost 5 bases and 1 base, in that order; junction bases with no gene match: 6. CDR3 coding DNA: TGTGCCAGCAGCCGAGACAGGGCAGGCACAGATACGCAGTATTTT. Translation: CASSRDRAGTDTQYF.

Only a few counts were recorded for this clone. The CDR3 nucleotides are TGTGCCAGCTCCCTCTTGGACGGATTATCGGGCTACACCTTC. This gives the protein CASSLLDGLSGYTF. The V gene is TRBV18, the J gene TRBJ1-2, with D unresolved. Trimming cost V 6 bases and J 8 bases, with 19 bases left between them. From germline, CDR1 is KGHSH and CDR2 LQKENI. The CDR3 runs to 14 residues.

This clone was seen a handful of times. The chain employs TRBV7-2 and TRBJ2-2; D uncertain. Germline assignment: CDR1 SGHTA and CDR2 FQGNSA. Trimming removed 2 bases from V and 4 bases from J, with 11 bases in between. The CDR3 is 15 amino acids. Here the CDR3 reads CASSLFQVSTGELFF. The CDR3 DNA follows: TGTGCCAGCAGCTTATTCCAGGTCTCCACCGGGGAGCTGTTTTTT. Full variable domain (remainder filled in from reference TRBV7-2 and TRBJ2-2): GAGVSQSPSNKVTEKGKDVELRCDPISGHTALYWYRQSLGQGLEFLIYFQGNSAPDKSGLPSDRFSAERTGGSVSTLTIQRTQQEDSAVYLCASSLFQVSTGELFFGEGSRLTVL.

This clone has only a few counts. DNA of the CDR3: TGTGCCAGCAGTGAACTCAGGGACAGAGATACGCAGTATTTT. Its protein product is CASSELRDRDTQYF. The rearrangement links TRBV25-1 to TRBJ2-3; 7 bases align to TRBD1. Germline CDR1 reads MGHDK; CDR2 reads SYGVNS. Trimming removed 2 bases from V and 5 bases from J; junction bases left unmatched: 4. The CDR3 length is 14 residues.

This chain joins TRBV5-1 and TRBJ1-2; D call uncertain. V lost 7 bases and J lost 0, with 13 bases in between. The CDR3 contains 14 residues. CDR1 is SGHRS, CDR2 YFSETQ, per germline. The CDR3 loop reads CASGSGLANYGYTF. The CDR3 DNA is TGCGCCAGCGGTTCAGGACTTGCTAACTATGGCTACACCTTC.

The chain joins TRBV2 to TRBJ1-5; possibly TRBD1 for D (5 bases). The CDR3 sequence is 14 residues long. Germline V gene data show CDR1 as SNHLY and CDR2 as FYNNEI. V dropped 6 bases and J dropped 2 bases, with 11 bases sitting between them. The CDR3 reads CASRGDRGNQPQHF. The DNA of the CDR3 is TGTGCCAGCAGAGGGGACCGGGGCAATCAGCCCCAGCATTTT.

V is TRBV11-2 and J is TRBJ2-5; tentative D call: TRBD2 (6 bases). Trimming removed 1 base at V and 2 bases at J, with 11 bases between. The CDR3 is 15 amino acids. Germline CDR1 is SGHAT and CDR2 is FQNNGV. This CDR3 reads CASSLVGTQQETQYF. CDR3 nucleotides: TGTGCCAGCAGCTTAGTTGGGACTCAACAAGAGACCCAGTACTTC.